This TCR beta chain was recorded in a study of blood T cell repertoires in COVID-19. J gave up 4 bases and V 4 bases, and 10 bases lay outside the gene matches. This CDR3 is 15 amino acids long. Per the germline V gene, CDR1 is LNHDA and CDR2 is SQIVND (reference sequence). In the original processing: For nucleated cells, counts were estimated from reference gene primer amplification. Here immunoSEQ multiplex PCR was the method, and the copy in TCRdb shows in-frame clones only, minus some. That table furnishes V, J and clone size, whereas the DNA furnished D and trimming. The sample lists 250,000 to 300,000 clones, around four fifths occurring once.

This TCR came from a man in his 60s who had recovered from COVID-19. The specimen sequenced was peripheral blood. This chain links TRBV19 with TRBJ2-7, with TRBD1 matching over 7 bases. The CDR3 sequence is CASSNEGTDSYEQYF. DNA for the CDR3: TGTGCCAGTAGTAATGAGGGGACAGATTCTTACGAGCAGTACTTC.